The 30 T cell receptor beta chains given below trace back to one sample, sequenced in a study of CD8+CD57+ T cells in acquired aplastic anemia. For CDR3 and TCR beta VDJ profiling, genomic DNA was the template used. MiXCR, run by TCRdb on the reads, gives a single entry per CDR3 protein. The table lists about 160,000 distinct CDR3 sequences, roughly 43% of them singletons. Patients chosen for sequencing had shown CD8+CD57+ cell expansion by flow cytometry. Input material: sorted CD4+, CD8+, or CD8+CD57+ T cells (not recorded which) from PBMCs. These receptors originate from a human donor with aplastic anemia.

At least ten counts were recorded for this clonotype. V and J are TRBV9 and TRBJ1-1, with D unresolved. There are 14 residues in the CDR3. V was pared by 0 bases and J by 4 bases, with 10 bases between. Germline loops: CDR1 SGDLS, CDR2 YYNGEE. CDR3 sequence: CASSVDGPSTEAFF. Here the CDR3 DNA reads TGTGCCAGCAGCGTAGACGGGCCTTCCACTGAAGCTTTCTTT.

The CDR3 sequence: CAGKWTGDYTAYEQYF. DNA for the CDR3: TGCGCCGGTAAGTGGACAGGGGATTATACTGCCTACGAGCAGTACTTC. The chain carries TRBV10-1 and TRBJ2-7, with TRBD1 matching over 9 bases. Per germline, CDR1 WNHNN and CDR2 SYGVQD (reference sequence). The CDR3 runs 16 residues. J gave up 2 bases and V 11 bases, and 16 bases lay outside the gene matches.

The rearrangement joins TRBV28 to TRBJ2-7; a possible D gene is TRBD2 (5 bases). The V end lost 4 bases, the J end lost 9 bases, and 19 bases lay between the germline ends. The CDR3 sequence is 14 residues long. Looked up from germline, CDR1 is MDHEN and CDR2 is SYDVKM. CDR3 protein: CASSSINWELRQYF. For the CDR3, the DNA is TGTGCCAGCAGTTCCATCAACTGGGAGCTGCGGCAGTACTTC.

On this clonotype: The germline gene is not matched at one end of the junction; a read error may be the cause. The gene calls are TRBV20-1 and TRBJ2-7; a weak D match, TRBD1 (6 bases). CDR1 and CDR2 from the germline V gene are DFQATT and SNEGSKA (reference sequence). The CDR3 consists of 10 residues. CDR3 bases: TGCGGTGCTAGACAGGAGGAGCAGTACTTC. Encoded protein: CGARQEEQYF.

The gene calls are TRBV2 and TRBJ2-2; D may be TRBD2 (7 bases). The CDR3 has 14 residues. Per the germline V gene, CDR1 is SNHLY and CDR2 is FYNNEI. Trimming left V 5 bases short and J 7 bases short, with 14 bases between. CDR3 bases: TGTGCCAGCAGTTACGGGGGGCATAACGGGGAGCTGTTTTTT. It yields the protein CASSYGGHNGELFF.

The chain links TRBV9 to TRBJ2-7, with D perhaps TRBD1 (6 bases). The germline CDR1 and CDR2 sequences are SGDLS and YYNGEE. The CDR3 has 17 residues. The ends were cut back, 0 bases at V and 2 bases at J, with 18 bases in the middle. The CDR3: CASSVGPHPDRPYEQYF. CDR3 nucleotide sequence: TGTGCCAGCAGCGTAGGTCCCCACCCGGACAGACCCTACGAGCAGTACTTC.

A single count supports this clonotype. The chain joins TRBV11-2 to TRBJ2-3; 9 nucleotides line up with TRBD2. The CDR3 has 17 amino acids. Germline V CDR1 and CDR2: SGHAT, FQNNGV. Trimming cost V 3 bases and J 0 bases; bases outside gene matches: 7. The CDR3 DNA follows: TGTGCCAGCAGCTTGCTGGGACTAGCACCCAGCACAGATACGCAGTATTTT. It codes for CASSLLGLAPSTDTQYF. Drawing the rest from reference TRBV11-2 and TRBJ2-3, the complete variable domain is EAGVAQSPRYKIIEKRQSVAFWCNPISGHATLYWYQQILGQGPKLLIQFQNNGVVDDSQLPKDRFSAERLKGVDSTLKIQPAKLEDSAVYLCASSLLGLAPSTDTQYFGPGTRLTVL.

The chain carries TRBV19 and TRBJ1-5; 10 nucleotides line up with TRBD1. The CDR3 extends over 18 amino acids. Germline CDR1 LNHDA, CDR2 SQIVND (reference sequence). The ends lost 4 bases at V and 3 bases at J; junction bases unmatched: 12. CDR3 DNA: TGTGCCAGTAGTACCACCGACAGGGGGCGAGATCCCAATCAGCCCCAGCATTTT. It is translated as CASSTTDRGRDPNQPQHF.

This chain joins TRBV3-1 and TRBJ1-1; D is uncertain. Germline assignment: CDR1 LGHDT and CDR2 YNNKEL (reference sequence). V lost 4 bases and J 0 bases, leaving 9 bases between the germline ends. The CDR3 extends over 14 amino acids. The CDR3 coding sequence is TGTGCCAGCAGCCCTCCCGCAGTGAACACTGAAGCTTTCTTT. It is translated as CASSPPAVNTEAFF.

This rearrangement joins TRBV13 to TRBJ1-1; D not certain. This CDR3 is 18 amino acids long. V shed 2 bases and J shed 1 base, with 20 bases lying between them. Looked up from germline, CDR1 is PRHDT and CDR2 is FYEKMQ (reference sequence). CDR3 sequence reads: CASSLKVLLGKGNTEAFF. The CDR3 nucleotides are TGTGCCAGCAGCTTAAAGGTATTACTCGGTAAAGGGAACACTGAAGCTTTCTTT.

This clonotype was counted a few times. The J gene is TRBJ2-7, the V gene TRBV5-8; D ambiguous. The CDR3 consists of 14 residues. Trimming shortened V by 0 bases and J by 5 bases, and 12 bases separated the two germline ends. CDR1 is SGHTS and CDR2 is YDEGEE in the germline V gene. The CDR3 protein is CASSLGLRNDEQYF. CDR3 coding DNA: TGTGCCAGCAGCTTGGGGCTGCGGAACGACGAGCAGTACTTC.

This rearrangement joins TRBV20-1 to TRBJ2-7; 8 bases align to TRBD1. The germline V gene encodes CDR1 DFQATT and CDR2 SNEGSKA (reference sequence). Trimming at V came to 6 bases and at J to 3 bases, leaving 13 bases not matched to a gene. CDR3 size: 15 residues. CDR3: CSAWPAGQGGYEQYF. The DNA for the CDR3 is TGCAGTGCGTGGCCAGCAGGACAGGGAGGCTACGAGCAGTACTTC.

This clonotype was seen ten or more times. The chain recombines TRBV9 with TRBJ1-4; D perhaps matches TRBD1 (5 bases). V shed 0 bases and J shed 8 bases, with 14 bases lying between them. Germline V gene sequence: CDR1 SGDLS, CDR2 YYNGEE. The CDR3 length is 15 residues. Written as DNA, the CDR3 is TGTGCCAGCAGCGTAGAGGGTCCAGGGTCCGAAAAACTGTTTTTT. Protein product: CASSVEGPGSEKLFF.

The chain employs TRBV10-3 and TRBJ2-7, with D hard to call. The germline CDR1 and CDR2 sequences are ENHRY and SYGVKD. The CDR3 spans 12 residues. Here the CDR3 reads CSTAQYHYEQYF. As DNA, the CDR3 is TGTTCGACCGCACAGTACCACTACGAGCAGTACTTC.

Only a few counts were recorded for this clonotype. The rearrangement joins TRBV27 to TRBJ2-1; the match to TRBD2 covers 10 bases. V shed 3 bases and J 9 bases; nucleotides not matched to a gene: 8. Germline V gene data show CDR1 as MNHEY and CDR2 as SMNVEV (reference sequence). The CDR3 has 15 amino acids. CDR3 sequence: CASSFGPAGGGEQFF. The CDR3 bases are TGTGCCAGCAGTTTTGGCCCAGCGGGAGGGGGTGAGCAGTTCTTC.

The table lists this clonotype with many counts. The chain has TRBV19 and TRBJ1-1; no firm D call. V lost 8 bases and J 0 bases, leaving 13 bases between the germline ends. From germline, CDR1 is LNHDA and CDR2 SQIVND (reference sequence). The CDR3 sequence is 14 residues long. As DNA, the CDR3 is TGTGCCAGTTTATCCAGATTCATGAACACTGAAGCTTTCTTT. Translation: CASLSRFMNTEAFF. Full variable domain (outside the CDR3, taken from reference TRBV19 and TRBJ1-1): DGGITQSPKYLFRKEGQNVTLSCEQNLNHDAMYWYRQDPGQGLRLIYYSQIVNDFQKGDIAEGYSVSREKKESFPLTVTSAQKNPTAFYLCASLSRFMNTEAFFGQGTRLTVV.

The table lists this clonotype with a count of one. This sequence joins TRBV24-1 and TRBJ2-1; TRBD1 is a possible D gene (6 bases). CDR1 and CDR2 from the germline V gene are KGHDR and SFDVKD. CDR3 size: 14 residues. V was shortened by 4 bases and J by 7 bases, with 13 bases between the two germline ends. CDR3 DNA: TGTGCCACCAGTGAAACCCGGACAGATAATGAGCAGTTCTTC. Encoded protein: CATSETRTDNEQFF.

The rearrangement uses TRBV10-3 and TRBJ2-5; perhaps TRBD1 as D (5 bases). Per germline, CDR1 ENHRY and CDR2 SYGVKD. This CDR3 spans 15 amino acids. V was clipped by 5 bases and J by 5 bases, with 18 bases between them. CDR3 loop: CAISKDTAAPETQYF. In nucleotides, the CDR3 is TGTGCCATCAGTAAGGACACGGCGGCCCCGGAGACCCAGTACTTC.

This clonotype came up many times. This chain uses TRBV7-3 with TRBJ2-1; D could derive from TRBD1 or TRBD2 (5 bases each). This CDR3 contains 14 residues. Looked up from germline, CDR1 is SGHTA and CDR2 is FQGTGA. V gave up 4 bases and J gave up 8 bases, with 15 bases separating them. The CDR3 DNA reads TGTGCCAGCAGCTCACGGACTTTGGGGGATGAGCAGTTCTTC. Translating gives CASSSRTLGDEQFF.

This clonotype came up many times. The rearrangement joins TRBV6-1 to TRBJ1-1; D might be TRBD1 (5 bases). The CDR3 spans 13 residues. Germline lookup yields CDR1 MNHNS and CDR2 SASEGT. Trimming shortened V by 5 bases and J by 3 bases, and 10 bases separated the two germline ends. The CDR3 DNA follows: TGTGCCAGCAGTCAAACAGGAGACACTGAAGCTTTCTTT. Its protein is CASSQTGDTEAFF.

This clonotype was recorded once. The chain employs TRBV10-1 and TRBJ2-7; possibly TRBD1 or TRBD2 for D (5 bases each). CDR1 WNHNN and CDR2 SYGVQD come from the germline V gene (reference sequence). The CDR3 is 15 residues long. The ends were cut back, 7 bases at V and 4 bases at J, with 20 bases in the middle. CDR3 region: CASTSSLGVWYEQYF. The CDR3 DNA sequence: TGCGCCAGCACCTCCTCCCTGGGGGTCTGGTACGAGCAGTACTTC.

The gene calls are TRBV19 and TRBJ1-1; TRBD1 agrees at 7 bases. The CDR3 loop spans 15 amino acids. V shed 4 bases and J 4 bases; nucleotides not matched to a gene: 9. Per the germline V gene, CDR1 is LNHDA and CDR2 is SQIVND (reference sequence). The CDR3 nucleotides are TGTGCCAGTAGTACACCACAGGGGCTCGGCACTGAAGCTTTCTTT. Translation: CASSTPQGLGTEAFF.

Here the CDR3 DNA reads TGCAGTGCTAGAGACGGACAGGGGCCGTCCTACGAGCAGTACTTC. Amino acid sequence: CSARDGQGPSYEQYF. This chain joins TRBV20-1 and TRBJ2-7; 9 bases agree with TRBD1. This CDR3 has 15 amino acids. J gave up 1 base and V 0 bases, and 4 bases lay outside the gene matches. CDR1 is DFQATT and CDR2 is SNEGSKA in the germline V gene (reference sequence).

The gene calls are TRBV15 and TRBJ1-1; D remains unclear. Trimming stripped 4 bases from V and 5 bases from J, with 11 bases between. Looked up from germline, CDR1 is LNHNV and CDR2 is YYDKDF (reference sequence). The CDR3 length is 13 residues. This CDR3 is CATSKGWETEAFF. CDR3 DNA sequence: TGTGCCACCAGCAAGGGTTGGGAAACTGAAGCTTTCTTT.

This clonotype was observed a few times. V is TRBV28 and J is TRBJ1-5; D is possibly TRBD1 (6 bases). Germline CDR1 is MDHEN and CDR2 is SYDVKM. V was clipped by 7 bases and J by 7 bases, with 11 bases between them. CDR3 size: 12 residues. The CDR3 sequence: CASKQGGQPQHF. The DNA for the CDR3 is TGTGCCAGCAAACAGGGAGGCCAGCCCCAGCATTTT.

This clonotype appeared many times. V usage is TRBV28 and J usage is TRBJ2-7, with TRBD2 matching over 8 bases. This CDR3 has 16 amino acids. The V and J ends lost 8 bases and 4 bases, in that order; junction bases with no gene match: 16. CDR1 MDHEN and CDR2 SYDVKM come from the germline V gene. CDR3 sequence reads: CASSKAGLARSYEQYF. DNA for the CDR3: TGTGCCAGCTCCAAAGCTGGACTAGCTCGATCGTACGAGCAGTACTTC.

The table lists this clonotype with many counts. The chain has TRBV20-1 and TRBJ1-4, with a possible D match to TRBD1 (5 bases). CDR1 is DFQATT and CDR2 is SNEGSKA in the germline V gene (reference sequence). V was cut by 8 bases and J by 5 bases, with 18 bases left in between. The CDR3 has 14 amino acids. The CDR3 protein is CSTGDGRTNEKLFF. The CDR3 bases are TGCAGTACTGGGGACGGACGGACCAATGAAAAACTGTTTTTT.

The chain carries TRBV5-6 and TRBJ2-7; D is ambiguous. The CDR3 is 12 amino acids. V was shortened by 4 bases and J by 6 bases, with 11 bases between the two germline ends. Germline V lookup: CDR1 SGHDT, CDR2 YYEEEE. The chain's CDR3 is CASSLASAEQYF. CDR3 nucleotides: TGTGCCAGCAGCCTGGCCTCAGCCGAGCAGTACTTC.

This clonotype was observed at least ten times. The rearrangement joins TRBV6-1 to TRBJ1-1; unclear D gene. Trimming took 6 bases from V and 6 from J, leaving 20 bases between them. The CDR3 spans 15 residues. Looked up from germline, CDR1 is MNHNS and CDR2 is SASEGT. CDR3 in amino acids: CASRPSFSSDAEAFF. The DNA for the CDR3 is TGTGCCAGCAGACCCTCATTCTCCTCGGACGCTGAAGCTTTCTTT.

This clonotype was observed a few times. Here the CDR3 DNA reads TGCAGCGTTGACGGGCAGGGGGCGAGCGAGCAGTACTTC. Protein sequence: CSVDGQGASEQYF. The V call is TRBV29-1, the J call TRBJ2-7; 8 bases are shared with TRBD1. The CDR3 has 13 amino acids. V was pared by 3 bases and J by 6 bases, with 7 bases of the junction left unmatched. Germline V gene sequence: CDR1 SQVTM, CDR2 ANQGSEA.